A selection of T cell receptor beta chains follows, all from one sample in a study of cytomegalovirus exposure and HLA in healthy donors. Measured with immunoSEQ multiplex PCR; TCRdb has only the in-frame clones, and not every one. The table records 180,000 or so clones, 82% of them present only once. The sequenced sample was PBMCs. The receptors come from a man aged 35 to 55 in good health and CMV-seronegative. Each CDR3 is given with its conserved first and last residue. The D gene is left open where the match is weak. Part of the rows lack a size; the others show once, few, many or a class for expanded clones.

d_gene: TRBD1; v_gene: TRBV5-4; abundance: few; j_gene: TRBJ2-7; CDR3nt: TGTGCCAGCAGCGGCCGGGACAGGGGTTCCTACGAGCAGTACTTC; CDR3aa: CASSGRDRGSYEQYF
d_gene: TRBD1; v_gene: TRBV4-3; abundance: -; j_gene: TRBJ1-5; CDR3nt: TGCGCCAGCAGCCAAGAGACAGGGGGCTATCAGCCCCAGCATTTT; CDR3aa: CASSQETGGYQPQHF
d_gene: TRBD2; v_gene: TRBV27; abundance: once; j_gene: TRBJ2-7; CDR3nt: TGTGCCAGCAGTTCGCGGGCCCCCGGGACTAGCGGGGGGCGAACCTACGAGCAGTACTTC; CDR3aa: CASSSRAPGTSGGRTYEQYF
d_gene: -; v_gene: TRBV7-7; abundance: -; j_gene: TRBJ2-7; CDR3nt: TGTGCTAGCAGCTTAGCCGGTTCCTACGAGCAGTACTTC; CDR3aa: CASSLAGSYEQYF
d_gene: -; v_gene: TRBV27; abundance: few; j_gene: TRBJ1-1; CDR3nt: TGTGCCGCCAAGGCGGGGATGAACACTGAAGCTTTCTTT; CDR3aa: CAAKAGMNTEAFF
d_gene: -; v_gene: TRBV5-1; abundance: -; j_gene: TRBJ2-7; CDR3nt: TGCGCCAGCAGGAGGCCCCACGGCGAGCAGTACTTC; CDR3aa: CASRRPHGEQYF
d_gene: -; v_gene: TRBV6-1; abundance: few; j_gene: TRBJ2-6; CDR3nt: TGTGCCAGCAGGTTACACAGTTCTGGGGCCAACGTCCTGACTTTC; CDR3aa: CASRLHSSGANVLTF
d_gene: TRBD2; v_gene: TRBV6-5; abundance: -; j_gene: TRBJ2-1; CDR3nt: TGTGCCAGCAGTTTCCAACTAGCGGGGGGCTTGAATGAGCAGTTCTTC; CDR3aa: CASSFQLAGGLNEQFF
d_gene: -; v_gene: TRBV27; abundance: -; j_gene: TRBJ1-2; CDR3nt: TGTGCCAGCAGTTTACGGGGGGGTGCGGATGGCTACACCTTC; CDR3aa: CASSLRGGADGYTF
d_gene: -; v_gene: TRBV5-1; abundance: -; j_gene: TRBJ1-6; CDR3nt: TGCGCCAGCAGCTTGGAGGGGTTGGAGAATTCACCCCTCCACTTT; CDR3aa: CASSLEGLENSPLHF
d_gene: -; v_gene: TRBV28; abundance: -; j_gene: TRBJ2-2; CDR3nt: TGTGCCAGCAGTTCAAACCGGGACTTCTACACCGGGGAGCTGTTTTTT; CDR3aa: CASSSNRDFYTGELFF
d_gene: TRBD1; v_gene: TRBV6-1; abundance: -; j_gene: TRBJ1-1; CDR3nt: TGTGCCAGCAGCCCCGGTTCCGGGACAGAGGGGAAAGCTTTCTTT; CDR3aa: CASSPGSGTEGKAFF
d_gene: -; v_gene: TRBV2; abundance: -; j_gene: TRBJ1-5; CDR3nt: TGTGCCAGCAGTGAAGACAGGGTTAGCAATCAGCCCCAGCATTTT; CDR3aa: CASSEDRVSNQPQHF
d_gene: -; v_gene: TRBV19; abundance: -; j_gene: TRBJ1-1; CDR3nt: TGTGCCAGTAGTATCAGTGGCCGGGAGAACACTGAAGCTTTCTTT; CDR3aa: CASSISGRENTEAFF
d_gene: TRBD1; v_gene: TRBV5-4; abundance: -; j_gene: TRBJ1-1; CDR3nt: TGTGCCAGCAGCTTCACAGGGGTTGGGACTGAAGCTTTCTTT; CDR3aa: CASSFTGVGTEAFF
d_gene: -; v_gene: TRBV18; abundance: -; j_gene: TRBJ1-1; CDR3nt: TGTGCCAGCTCACCACCGGGCCGCAGGGGTGGTGAAGCTTTCTTT; CDR3aa: CASSPPGRRGGEAFF
d_gene: TRBD2; v_gene: TRBV6-5; abundance: -; j_gene: TRBJ2-7; CDR3nt: TGTGCCAGCACCCGGGGCGGGAGCGTCTACGAGCAGTACTTC; CDR3aa: CASTRGGSVYEQYF